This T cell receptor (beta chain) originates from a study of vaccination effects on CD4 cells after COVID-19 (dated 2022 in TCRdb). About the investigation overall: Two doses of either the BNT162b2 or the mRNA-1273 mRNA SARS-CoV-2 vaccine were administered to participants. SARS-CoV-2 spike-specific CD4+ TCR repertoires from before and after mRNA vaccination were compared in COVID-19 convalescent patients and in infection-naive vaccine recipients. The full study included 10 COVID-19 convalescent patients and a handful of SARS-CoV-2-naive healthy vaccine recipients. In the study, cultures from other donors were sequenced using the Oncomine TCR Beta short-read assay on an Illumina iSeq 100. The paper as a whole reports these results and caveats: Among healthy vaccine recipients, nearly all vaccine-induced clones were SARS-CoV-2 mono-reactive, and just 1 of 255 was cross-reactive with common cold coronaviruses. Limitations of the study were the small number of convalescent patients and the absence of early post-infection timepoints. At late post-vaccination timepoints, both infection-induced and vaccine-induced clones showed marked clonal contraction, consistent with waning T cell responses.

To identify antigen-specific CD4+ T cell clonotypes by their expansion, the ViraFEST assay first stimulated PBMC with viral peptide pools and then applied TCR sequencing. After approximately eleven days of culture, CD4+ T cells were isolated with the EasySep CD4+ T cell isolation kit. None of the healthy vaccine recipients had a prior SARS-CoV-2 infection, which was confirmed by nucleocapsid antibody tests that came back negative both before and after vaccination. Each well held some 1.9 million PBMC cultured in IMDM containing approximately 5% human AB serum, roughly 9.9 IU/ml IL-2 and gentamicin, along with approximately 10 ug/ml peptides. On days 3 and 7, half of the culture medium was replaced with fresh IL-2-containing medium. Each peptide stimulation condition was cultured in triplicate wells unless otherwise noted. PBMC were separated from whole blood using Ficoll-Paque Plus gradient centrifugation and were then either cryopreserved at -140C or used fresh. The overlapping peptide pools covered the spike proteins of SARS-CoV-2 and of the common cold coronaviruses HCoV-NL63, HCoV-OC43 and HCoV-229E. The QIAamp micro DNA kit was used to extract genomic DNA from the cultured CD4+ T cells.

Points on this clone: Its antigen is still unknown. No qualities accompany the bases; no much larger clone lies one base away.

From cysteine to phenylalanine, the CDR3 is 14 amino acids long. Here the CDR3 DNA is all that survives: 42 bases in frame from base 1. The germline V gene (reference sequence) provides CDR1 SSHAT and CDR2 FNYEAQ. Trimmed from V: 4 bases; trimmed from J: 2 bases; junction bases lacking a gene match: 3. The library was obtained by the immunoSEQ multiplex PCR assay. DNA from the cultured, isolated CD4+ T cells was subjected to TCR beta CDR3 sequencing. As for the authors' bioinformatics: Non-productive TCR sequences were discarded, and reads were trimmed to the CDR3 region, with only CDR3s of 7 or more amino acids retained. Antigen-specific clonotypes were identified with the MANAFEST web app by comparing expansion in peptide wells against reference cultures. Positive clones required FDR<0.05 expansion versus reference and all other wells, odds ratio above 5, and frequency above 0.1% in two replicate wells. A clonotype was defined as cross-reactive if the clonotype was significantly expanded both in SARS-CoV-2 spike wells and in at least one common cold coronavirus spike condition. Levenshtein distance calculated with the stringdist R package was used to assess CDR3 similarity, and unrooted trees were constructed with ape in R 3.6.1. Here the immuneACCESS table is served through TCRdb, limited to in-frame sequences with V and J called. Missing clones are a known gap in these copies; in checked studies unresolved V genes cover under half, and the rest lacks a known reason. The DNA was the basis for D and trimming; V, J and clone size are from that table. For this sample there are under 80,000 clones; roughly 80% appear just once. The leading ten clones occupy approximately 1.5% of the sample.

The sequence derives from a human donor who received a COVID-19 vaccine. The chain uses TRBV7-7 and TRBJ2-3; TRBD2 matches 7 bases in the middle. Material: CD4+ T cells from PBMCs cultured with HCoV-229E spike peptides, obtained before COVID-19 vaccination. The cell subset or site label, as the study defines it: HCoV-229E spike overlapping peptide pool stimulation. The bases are TGTGCCAGCAGCTCCGGGACTAACACAGATACGCAGTATTTT. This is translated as CASSSGTNTDTQYF.